This T cell receptor beta chain was found in a study of T cell changes during pregnancy in multiple sclerosis. Repertoires were generated with immunoSEQ multiplex PCR, while TCRdb's copy carries only in-frame clones and drops some. The repertoire holds tens of thousands of clones, just over 85% seen once, with approximately 0.69% in the top ten. The length of the CDR3 is 14 residues. Unmatched junction bases numbered 7, after V lost 1 base and J lost 8 bases. Per the germline V gene, CDR1 is SGHNT and CDR2 is YENEEA. The sequence was obtained from a female donor in good health, enrolled as a control in a pregnancy study. The V call is TRBV11-3, the J call TRBJ1-2, with 7 bases fitting TRBD1. The input for sequencing was CD4+ T cells from peripheral blood mononuclear cells, taken in the first trimester of pregnancy. The CDR3 DNA sequence: TGTGCCAGCAGCTTAGGACAGGGAGTTATAGGCTACACCTTC. Residues: CASSLGQGVIGYTF.